What follows describes a single T cell receptor beta chain. Its antigen is still unknown. The run of the v3.0 immunoSEQ assay was at survey level. Measured with immunoSEQ multiplex PCR; TCRdb has only the in-frame clones, and not every one. Of 35,000 to 40,000 clones listed, 94% are singletons. The sample originates from a study of long-term antiretroviral therapy in people with HIV. About the study: Collection of the earliest samples took place about a decade ahead of the 2015 immediate-ART recommendation. Regarding the study as a whole: After ART, diversity increased yet remained lower than transplant donor controls. Adherence to ART, viral resistance and therapy changes lacked any data.

Every donor had one or more pre-ART and two or more post-ART PBMC samples. The receptor's source is a woman in her fifties or sixties with HIV. The sample consisted of unsorted PBMCs, taken 4.1 years after starting antiretroviral therapy.

The CDR3 here is CASGRFQETQYF. DNA for the CDR3: TGTGCCTCAGGGCGTTTCCAAGAGACCCAGTACTTC. This chain uses TRBV7-8 with TRBJ2-5; possible D gene TRBD1, 5 bases. Germline V gene sequence: CDR1 SGHVS, CDR2 FQNEAQ. The length of the CDR3 is 12 residues. V was pared by 11 bases and J by 1 base, with 11 bases between.